The present T cell receptor beta chain was sequenced within a study of blood T cell repertoires in COVID-19 (TCRdb year 2020). Study-wide context: Samples from collaborators originated in the United States, Italy and Spain and spanned both the acute and convalescent phases of COVID-19. The material from the prospective study consisted of cDNA or gDNA derived from T cells, B-cell-depleted T cells, or PBMCs. Deeply sampled blood TCRbeta repertoires from subjects exposed to, actively infected with, or recovered from COVID-19 were included in the dataset. A freely available public database, intended as a resource for researchers studying the immune response to SARS-CoV-2, is where the repertoires were released. Samples came from the ongoing ImmuneRACE study (first 160 participants) plus 1,254 subjects from 6 global collaborators. The sample metadata nearly always contained a de-identified subject ID, COVID-19 status, age in years and sex. Where available, HLA class I and class II types were taken from metadata supplied by the sample provider and were not determined by assay-based typing.

The CDR3 has 10 amino acids, counting the end cysteine and phenylalanine. Kept here is only the CDR3 DNA, which spans 30 bases and is read in frame from base 1. The junction carries 6 bases between V and J, which are trimmed by 5 bases and 5 bases respectively. In the germline V gene, CDR1 corresponds to SQVTM and CDR2 to ANQGSEA. Each collaborating institution followed its own protocols to collect whole blood in K2EDTA tubes. For TCRbeta analysis, collaborators shipped samples in one of three forms: frozen whole blood, isolated PBMCs, or DNA extracted from either of those sample types. There are a few counts of this clone. There is no known antigen for this receptor. Base qualities are not at hand, and no much larger clone is one base apart. The immunoSEQ Assay, a bias-controlled multiplex PCR, was used to amplify TCRbeta CDR3 regions from genomic DNA. In the source study's methods: The number of nucleated cells in each sample was estimated by amplification of reference gene primers within the assay. Sequence reads were collapsed and filtered to measure the absolute abundance of every unique TCRbeta CDR3 rearrangement. Productive Simpson clonality was computed per sample as the square root of Simpson's diversity index over productive rearrangements. Not all clones reach the TCRdb copy of this immuneACCESS table, which keeps in-frame sequences only. Checked studies attribute under half of the gap to unresolved V genes and leave the rest unexplained. V and J calls and clone size are copied from that table; D and trimming were computed from the DNA. For this sample the table gives around 220,000 clones, of which 65% to 85% were detected only once. The ten largest clones add up to 4% to 4.5% of the sample.

Results the study describes overall, beyond this receptor: The quantity of clinical and demographic metadata differed by source and by participant and was supplied without curation.

The TCR was taken from a middle-aged woman with active or convalescent COVID-19. The chain is encoded by TRBV29-1 joined to TRBJ1-2; too little of a D gene remains to name it. Sequencing used peripheral blood. The DNA sequence is TGCAGCGTTTTTTATTATGGCTACACCTTC. It specifies CSVFYYGYTF.